These 9 T cell receptor beta chains were sequenced from one sample in a study of human T cells and chemical hapten exposure. TCRdb re-called the RACE reads through MiXCR, storing one row per CDR3 protein. The sample records approximately 320,000 distinct CDR3 sequences, 4.5% to 5.5% being singletons. The time point was: pre-sensitization, week 0. As to treatment: therapeutic diphenylcyclopropenone sensitization with weekly scalp DPC. Sequenced material: whole blood, taken in connection with sensitization to the hapten diphenylcyclopropenone (DPC). These receptor sequences come from a woman between 18 and 30 years old with alopecia areata. Some clones in this sample may be carry-over from other donors' samples.

This clonotype appeared a few times. V is TRBV6-2 or TRBV6-3 and J is TRBJ1-1; D may be TRBD1 (6 bases). Deletions cut 0 bases from V and 1 base from J, with 15 bases between. CDR3 size: 17 residues. In germline, CDR1 is MNHEY, CDR2 SVGEGT. CDR3 sequence: CASSYSDGAGANTEAFF. CDR3 coding DNA: TGTGCCAGCAGTTACTCGGACGGAGCAGGGGCGAACACTGAAGCTTTCTTT.

This clonotype was seen more than once but under ten times. J is TRBJ1-1 and V is TRBV2; D ambiguous. The V end was cut by 1 base, the J end by 0 bases, with 15 bases between. This CDR3 contains 17 residues. Germline CDR1 is SNHLY and CDR2 is FYNNEI. For the CDR3, the DNA is TGTGCCAGCAGTGAAGGGGGAAAAGCTTTTATGAACACTGAAGCTTTCTTT. Translated, it gives CASSEGGKAFMNTEAFF.

This chain uses TRBV6-2 or TRBV6-3 with TRBJ1-1; D call uncertain. The length of the CDR3 is 13 residues. The V end lost 6 bases, the J end lost 7 bases, and 15 bases lay between the germline ends. Germline assignment: CDR1 MNHEY and CDR2 SVGEGT. In nucleotides, the CDR3 is TGTGCCAGCAGATCCCGGTCCGGGGATGAAGCTTTCTTT. This codes for CASRSRSGDEAFF.

V and J are TRBV13 and TRBJ2-3, with D perhaps matching TRBD1 (5 bases). The CDR3 sequence is 18 residues long. Trimming pared 0 bases from V and 2 bases from J, leaving 18 bases between. Germline V gene sequence: CDR1 PRHDT, CDR2 FYEKMQ (reference sequence). The CDR3 reads CASSLGGYRPTFTDTQYF. CDR3 DNA sequence: TGTGCCAGCAGCTTAGGGGGGTACAGGCCAACTTTCACAGATACGCAGTATTTT.

This clonotype was observed a few times. DNA for the CDR3: TGTGCCAGCAGTCAAACACCGTATGGCTACACCTTC. Encoded protein: CASSQTPYGYTF. The chain couples TRBV12-3 or TRBV12-4 to TRBJ1-2; D ambiguous. The CDR3 consists of 12 residues. V was clipped by 5 bases and J by 5 bases, with 9 bases between them.

The chain combines TRBV7-2 with TRBJ2-6, with unresolved D. Germline loops: CDR1 SGHTA, CDR2 FQGNSA. The CDR3 totals 16 residues. Trimming cost V 4 bases and J 5 bases, with 15 bases left between them. In DNA, the CDR3 is TGTGCCAGCAGCTCAGGACCGCTGTACAGGGCCAACGTCCTGACTTTC. It specifies CASSSGPLYRANVLTF.

This chain connects TRBV20-1 to TRBJ1-2; D not resolved. CDR1 is DFQATT, CDR2 SNEGSKA, per germline (reference sequence). V lost 3 bases and J 1 base, leaving 15 bases between the germline ends. The CDR3 extends over 15 amino acids. In DNA, the CDR3 is TGCAGTGCTAGGGAGGGCTCGATGGTTAACTATGGCTACACCTTC. This encodes CSAREGSMVNYGYTF.

In this sample, this clonotype turned up a few times. The V and J genes are TRBV6-5 and TRBJ1-1; TRBD1 matches at 7 bases. This CDR3 region has 13 residues. Per the germline V gene, CDR1 is MNHEY and CDR2 is SVGAGI. V was pared by 6 bases and J by 7 bases, with 8 bases of the junction left unmatched. The CDR3 region has the DNA TGTGCCAGCAGCACCAGGGGGAAGCTTGAAGCTTTCTTT. Its protein product is CASSTRGKLEAFF.

This clonotype was detected ten times or more. The genes are TRBV5-1 and TRBJ1-1, with 10 bases aligning to TRBD1. CDR3 length: 14 amino acids. Trimming removed 4 bases from V and 5 bases from J; junction bases left unmatched: 5. Germline V gene data show CDR1 as SGHRS and CDR2 as YFSETQ. The CDR3 bases are TGCGCCAGCAGCAAGACAGGGGGCGGTACTGAAGCTTTCTTT. Its translation is CASSKTGGGTEAFF.